These 9 T cell receptor beta chains came from one sample sequenced in a study of cytomegalovirus exposure and HLA in healthy donors. The PCR had 60 Vbeta and 13 Jbeta primers. Repertoires were generated with immunoSEQ multiplex PCR, while TCRdb's copy carries only in-frame clones and drops some. Counted here are 110,000 to 150,000 clones, roughly 9.7% occurring once; the ten biggest clones make up approximately 1.9%. Sequenced sample: PBMCs. The receptor source for this set is a man aged 50 or older in good health and CMV-seronegative.

V gene TRBV29-1 combines with J gene TRBJ2-7; D is possibly TRBD1 (5 bases). This CDR3 has 14 amino acids. Germline V lookup: CDR1 SQVTM, CDR2 ANQGSEA. Trimming took off 4 bases at V and 2 bases at J, with 15 bases between the two ends. CDR3 in DNA: TGCAGCGTTGCCGAAGTCCAGGGCCCCTACGAGCAGTACTTC. Its protein product is CSVAEVQGPYEQYF.

This chain joins TRBV15 and TRBJ2-7; the match to TRBD2 covers 8 bases. CDR3 length: 19 amino acids. The germline V gene encodes CDR1 LNHNV and CDR2 YYDKDF (reference sequence). J gave up 4 bases and V 0 bases, and 17 bases lay outside the gene matches. In DNA, the CDR3 is TGTGCCACCAGCAGAGATACAGTATGGGGAGCGGGGGCCCTATACGAGCAGTACTTC. Amino acids: CATSRDTVWGAGALYEQYF.

V and J are TRBV6-5 and TRBJ2-7; 10 bases map to TRBD2. CDR1 and CDR2 (germline): MNHEY, SVGAGI. V trimming: 0 bases; J trimming: 5 bases; junction bases outside the gene matches: 4. CDR3 length equals 15 residues. CDR3 nucleotides: TGTGCCAGCAGTTACTCCGGGACTAGCGACCACGAGCAGTACTTC. Translating gives CASSYSGTSDHEQYF.

This clone was seen more than once but under ten times. This chain uses TRBV9 with TRBJ2-2, with 13 bases matching TRBD2. Germline assignment: CDR1 SGDLS and CDR2 YYNGEE. The CDR3 is made up of 15 amino acids. The trim removed 3 bases at V and 6 bases at J, leaving 2 bases unmatched. The CDR3 here is CASSAGLAGPGELFF. The CDR3 DNA reads as TGTGCCAGCAGCGCGGGACTAGCGGGACCCGGGGAGCTGTTTTTT.

This clone was recorded a few times. The rearrangement uses TRBV28 and TRBJ1-1; no clear D gene. Germline V gene data show CDR1 as MDHEN and CDR2 as SYDVKM. The CDR3 loop spans 15 amino acids. V gave up 7 bases and J gave up 1 base, with 16 bases separating them. CDR3 bases: TGTGCCAGCACCCCCGAGGGATTGTGGAACACTGAAGCTTTCTTT. Residues: CASTPEGLWNTEAFF.

There are many counts of this clone. The V gene is TRBV4-2, the J gene TRBJ2-3, with TRBD2 matching over 15 bases. V lost 0 bases to trimming and J lost 4 bases; unmatched junction nucleotides: 14. CDR1 is LGHNA and CDR2 is YNFKEQ in the germline V gene. CDR3 length equals 21 residues. The CDR3 coding sequence is TGTGCCAGCAGCCAAGAGGTCGTAGGACTAGCGGGAGGGCAAGCCCCAGATACGCAGTATTTT. Encoded protein: CASSQEVVGLAGGQAPDTQYF.

This clone was found many times. V gene TRBV19 combines with J gene TRBJ2-1, with D uncertain. This CDR3 spans 12 amino acids. Per germline, CDR1 LNHDA and CDR2 SQIVND (reference sequence). V lost 7 bases and J 6 bases, leaving 10 bases between the germline ends. The CDR3: CASMSSLNEQFF. In nucleotides, the CDR3 is TGTGCCAGTATGAGTAGCCTCAATGAGCAGTTCTTC.

The chain uses TRBV6-5 and TRBJ1-5; tentative D call: TRBD1 (5 bases). This CDR3 has 15 amino acids. Germline V lookup: CDR1 MNHEY, CDR2 SVGAGI. The V end was cut by 0 bases, the J end by 0 bases, with 6 bases between. The CDR3 loop reads CASSYSGGSNQPQHF. The CDR3 DNA reads as TGTGCCAGCAGTTACTCGGGGGGTAGCAATCAGCCCCAGCATTTT.

In this sample, this clone turned up once. This chain joins TRBV6-1 and TRBJ1-2; D gene unclear. This CDR3 is 11 amino acids long. Germline CDR1 and CDR2: MNHNS and SASEGT. V lost 9 bases to trimming and J lost 0 bases, with 5 bases between them. CDR3: CASGANYGYTF. CDR3 sequence (DNA): TGTGCCAGTGGAGCTAACTATGGCTACACCTTC.